The clone carrying this TCR beta chain was detected many times. J gave up 4 bases and V 4 bases, and 4 bases lay outside the gene matches. Germline V CDR1 and CDR2: GTSNPN, SVGIG (reference sequence). This CDR3 spans 14 amino acids. Amplified TCR beta CDR3 regions derived from RNA transcripts. Using the HTBI primer set, a first-round RT-PCR was run on the TCR CDR3. MiXCR was run by TCRdb on the multiplex PCR reads, yielding one entry per CDR3 protein. This table holds 550,000 to 600,000 distinct CDR3 sequences, 14% found once. This sample stems from a study of T cells in Graves' hyperthyroidism and ophthalmopathy.

The sequence was collected from a woman aged 18-30 years with Graves' ophthalmopathy. Sequences were obtained from blood. The chain combines TRBV30 with TRBJ2-3; 11 bases are shared with TRBD2. The DNA for the CDR3 is TGTGCCTGGAATCTAGCGGGAGGTTCAGATACGCAGTATTTT. Translation gives CAWNLAGGSDTQYF.